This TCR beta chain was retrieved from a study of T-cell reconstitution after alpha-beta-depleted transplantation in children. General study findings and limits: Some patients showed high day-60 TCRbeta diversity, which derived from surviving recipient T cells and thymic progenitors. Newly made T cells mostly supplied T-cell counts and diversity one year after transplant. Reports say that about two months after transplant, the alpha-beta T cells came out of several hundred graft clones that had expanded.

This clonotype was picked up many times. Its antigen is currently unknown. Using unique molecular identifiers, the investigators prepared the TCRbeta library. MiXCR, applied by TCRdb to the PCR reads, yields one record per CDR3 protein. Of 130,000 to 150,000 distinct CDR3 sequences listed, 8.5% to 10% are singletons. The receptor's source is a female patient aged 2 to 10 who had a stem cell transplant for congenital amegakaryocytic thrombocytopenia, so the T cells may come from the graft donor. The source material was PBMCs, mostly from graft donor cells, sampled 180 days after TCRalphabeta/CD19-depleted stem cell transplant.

CDR3 DNA sequence: TGTGCCAGCTCGCCGAACACCGGGGAGCTGTTTTTT. Translation: CASSPNTGELFF. The chain links TRBV5-8 to TRBJ2-2; D remains unclear. CDR1 and CDR2 (germline): SGHTS, YDEGEE. The CDR3 runs to 12 residues. Deletions cut 7 bases from V and 0 bases from J, with 4 bases between.